This passage covers 3 T cell receptor beta chains from one sample sequenced in a study of blood T cell repertoires in COVID-19. The repertoire was sequenced with immunoSEQ multiplex PCR; TCRdb's copy has only in-frame clones and lacks some. The sample contains 150,000 to 160,000 clones, 70% to 90% of which appear only once. Sequencing was done on a sample of peripheral blood. These receptors were collected from an older woman with acute or convalescent COVID-19.

The chain uses TRBV7-2 and TRBJ2-1, with 10 positions matching TRBD2. With 5 bases clipped from V and 5 bases from J, the junction kept 9 bases outside the gene matches. Germline lookup yields CDR1 SGHTA and CDR2 FQGNSA. This CDR3 is 16 amino acids long. CDR3 nucleotide sequence: TGTGCCAGCAGCCCCAACTCAGCGGGGGGGCACAATGAGCAGTTCTTC. Residues: CASSPNSAGGHNEQFF.

The chain is built from TRBV27 and TRBJ2-2; 10 bases match TRBD1. The V gene's germline CDR1 is MNHEY and CDR2 SMNVEV (reference sequence). J lost 4 bases, V lost 4 bases, and 6 bases had no gene match. This CDR3 contains 16 residues. The CDR3, as DNA: TGTGCCAGCAGTTCCCGGGACAGGGGCCTCACCGGGGAGCTGTTTTTT. Residues: CASSSRDRGLTGELFF.

The chain couples TRBV11-3 to TRBJ2-3; D remains ambiguous. From germline, CDR1 is SGHNT and CDR2 YENEEA. The CDR3 has 13 amino acids. V was pared by 3 bases and J by 8 bases, with 12 bases between. CDR3 loop: CASSFNGAGTQYF. As DNA, the CDR3 is TGTGCCAGCAGCTTTAATGGAGCCGGTACGCAGTATTTT.